The 9 T cell receptor beta chains reported below all come from one sample, sequenced in a study of shared clonotypes between healthy human individuals. Produced via immunoSEQ multiplex PCR; TCRdb's table is partial and in-frame only. The table shows nearly 1,000,000 clones, with 76% occurring only once. Input material: memory CD4+ T cells sorted from blood. Stated subset: CD45RA-negative fraction. The origin of the receptors is a man aged 18 to 30 in good health.

The chain uses TRBV6-6 and TRBJ1-3; D is undetermined. Germline V lookup: CDR1 MNHNY, CDR2 SVGAGI (reference sequence). The CDR3 extends over 12 amino acids. Trimming cost V 5 bases and J 4 bases, with 6 bases left between them. Here the CDR3 reads CASSNKGNTIYF. Here the CDR3 DNA reads TGTGCCAGCAGTAACAAGGGAAACACCATATATTTT.

This clone was seen ten or more times. Other nucleotide sequences from this sample produce the same CDR3. This chain joins TRBV30 and TRBJ2-7, with TRBD2 matching 8 bases. The germline V gene has CDR1 GTSNPN and CDR2 SVGIG (reference sequence). The CDR3 runs 15 residues. The junction had 6 bases not matched to a gene; V was cut back by 1 base and J by 1 base. The CDR3 DNA reads TGTGCCTGGAGTGGACCTAGCGGGCTTTCCTACGAGCAGTACTTC. It translates to CAWSGPSGLSYEQYF.

The sample holds many counts of this clone. V gene TRBV7-6 combines with J gene TRBJ2-7; D assignment may be TRBD1 or TRBD2 (5 bases each). CDR1 is SGHVS and CDR2 is FNYEAQ in the germline V gene. Trimming removed 1 base from V and 5 bases from J, with 15 bases in between. The CDR3 spans 15 residues. The CDR3 DNA reads TGTGCCAGCAGCTTAGGAGGGGCCGCCCTTGACGAGCAGTACTTC. Its translation is CASSLGGAALDEQYF.

The J gene is TRBJ2-7, the V gene TRBV19; D call uncertain. Germline V gives CDR1 LNHDA, CDR2 SQIVND (reference sequence). Trimming stripped 7 bases from V and 0 bases from J, with 7 bases between. CDR3 length: 12 residues. CDR3 sequence reads: CASNDPSYEQYF. The CDR3 coding sequence is TGTGCCAGTAATGACCCCTCCTACGAGCAGTACTTC.

The CDR3 nucleotides read TGTGCCAGCAGGGATAGTCCTTCTACCCCCTACACCTTC. Protein sequence: CASRDSPSTPYTF. J is TRBJ1-2 and V is TRBV2; no clear D gene. V shed 6 bases and J shed 10 bases, with 18 bases lying between them. The germline V gene has CDR1 SNHLY and CDR2 FYNNEI. CDR3 size: 13 residues.

The gene calls are TRBV28 and TRBJ1-1; D gene uncertain. The CDR3 totals 17 residues. Germline CDR1 MDHEN, CDR2 SYDVKM. V was trimmed by 5 bases and J by 2 bases, leaving 21 bases between them. CDR3 sequence (DNA): TGTGCCAGCAGTGACTCCTTAGTCAGGCTTATTAACACTGAAGCTTTCTTT. Its translation is CASSDSLVRLINTEAFF.

The J gene is TRBJ1-2, the V gene TRBV4-3, with 7 bases identical to TRBD1. The CDR3 is 15 residues long. J was trimmed by 4 bases and V by 5 bases; bases with no gene match: 10. Germline CDR1 LGHNA, CDR2 YSLEER. The CDR3 DNA reads TGCGCCAGCAGCGATGCTCCGGGACAGACCTATGGCTACACCTTC. Translated: CASSDAPGQTYGYTF.

The chain joins TRBV7-6 to TRBJ2-5; D may be TRBD2 (7 bases). The length of the CDR3 is 14 residues. V dropped 2 bases and J dropped 3 bases, with 10 bases sitting between them. CDR1 is SGHVS and CDR2 is FNYEAQ in the germline V gene. The CDR3: CASSLRGREETQYF. The DNA of the CDR3 is TGTGCCAGCAGCTTAAGGGGGAGGGAAGAGACCCAGTACTTC.

The J gene is TRBJ2-7, the V gene TRBV6-5; D could derive from TRBD1 or TRBD2 (5 bases each). Trimming pared 6 bases from V and 3 bases from J, leaving 12 bases between. Germline values: CDR1 MNHEY, CDR2 SVGAGI. This CDR3 contains 13 residues. The CDR3 sequence is CASSRGHGYEQYF. The CDR3 DNA follows: TGTGCCAGCAGCCGGGGCCACGGCTACGAGCAGTACTTC.